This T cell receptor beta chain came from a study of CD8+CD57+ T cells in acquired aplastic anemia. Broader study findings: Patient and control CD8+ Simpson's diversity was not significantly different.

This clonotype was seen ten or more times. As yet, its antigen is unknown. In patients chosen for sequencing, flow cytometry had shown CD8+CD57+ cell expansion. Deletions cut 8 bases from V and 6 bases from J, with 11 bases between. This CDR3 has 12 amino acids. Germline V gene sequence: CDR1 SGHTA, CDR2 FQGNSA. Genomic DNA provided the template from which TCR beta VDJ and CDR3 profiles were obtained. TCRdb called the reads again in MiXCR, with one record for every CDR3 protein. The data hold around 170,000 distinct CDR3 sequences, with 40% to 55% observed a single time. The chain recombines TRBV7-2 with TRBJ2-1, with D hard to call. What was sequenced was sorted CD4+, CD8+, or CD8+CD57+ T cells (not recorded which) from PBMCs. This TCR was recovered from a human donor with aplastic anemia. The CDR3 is CASVNLGNEQFF. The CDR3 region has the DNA TGTGCCAGCGTCAATTTGGGCAATGAGCAGTTCTTC. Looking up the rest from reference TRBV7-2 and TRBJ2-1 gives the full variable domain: GAGVSQSPSNKVTEKGKDVELRCDPISGHTALYWYRQSLGQGLEFLIYFQGNSAPDKSGLPSDRFSAERTGGSVSTLTIQRTQQEDSAVYLCASVNLGNEQFFGPGTRLTVL.